Shown below are 2 T cell receptor beta chains from a single sample sequenced in a study of beta chain features in type 1 diabetes. Study results and limitations: There was a moderate but significant shortening of TCRB CDR3s in all four CD4+ subsets of Type 1 diabetes patients.

Expressed TCRB transcripts were sequenced because the isolated RNA had all been reverse transcribed beforehand. Only in-frame clones appear in the TCRdb table, and some are missing; sequencing was by immunoSEQ multiplex PCR. Here the sample spans 500,000 to 850,000 clones, roughly an eighth being singletons. For these TCRs, the target antigens are not known. Sequenced: naive CD4+ T cells from blood. These receptors originate from a young man with type 1 diabetes.

This clone was detected a few times. The chain recombines TRBV7-9 with TRBJ2-2; D gene uncertain. Trimming left V 3 bases short and J 3 bases short, with 5 bases between. CDR1 is SEHNR, CDR2 FQNEAQ, per germline (reference sequence). The CDR3 has 13 residues. CDR3 DNA: TGTGCCAGCAGCTTTCGGGACACCGGGGAGCTGTTTTTT. It encodes CASSFRDTGELFF.

The V and J genes are TRBV10-3 and TRBJ2-7; 10 nucleotides align to TRBD2. CDR3 length: 14 amino acids. V lost 4 bases to trimming and J lost 0 bases; unmatched junction nucleotides: 0. Germline values: CDR1 ENHRY, CDR2 SYGVKD. The CDR3 spells CAISASGGSYEQYF. The CDR3 coding sequence is TGTGCCATCAGTGCTAGCGGGGGCTCCTACGAGCAGTACTTC.